This TCR beta chain comes out of a study of CD8+ T cells in alopecia areata (dated by TCRdb to 2017 to 2018). Regarding the research as a whole: The treated patients, all with moderate-to-severe alopecia areata, were enrolled in an open-label pilot trial of oral tofacitinib given at 5 to 10 mg twice daily. Patients received tofacitinib for 6 to 18 months and were then followed off drug for 6 months to check for delayed response and recurrence. The SALT score, which quantifies the percentage of affected scalp surface area, was used to measure disease severity in treated patients. The study used high-throughput TCRbeta sequencing to examine T cell clonal expansion in alopecia areata, in both the C3H/HeJ mouse model and human patients. In humans, TCRbeta sequencing was performed on scalp tissue and on sorted CD4+ and CD8+ peripheral blood T cells from healthy controls and from patients with patchy or totalis/universalis alopecia areata. Tofacitinib-treated patients had biopsies at baseline and at 4 and 24 weeks of treatment, with a later scalp biopsy in several patients. Scalp clonality was compared among normal scalp (n=4), patchy alopecia areata scalp (n=8), and alopecia totalis/universalis scalp (n=8). RNA was extracted with the PAXgene miRNA kit for fixed scalp, the miRNeasy kit for PBMCs, and the RNeasy kit for mouse skin. Amplification of TCRbeta CDR3 regions was done by immunoSEQ multiplex PCR using 35 Vbeta forward primers and 13 Jbeta reverse primers.

V was cut back by 8 bases and J by 3 bases, leaving a gap of 11 bases between them. For CDR1 and CDR2, the germline V gene lists ENHRY and SYGVKD. The CDR3 sequence holds 13 residues, the cysteine and phenylalanine included. Only the CDR3 DNA stays, 39 bases, in frame from base 1. Library construction relied on the immunoSEQ multiplex PCR assay. RNA was extracted from all samples and reverse transcribed into cDNA, which served as template for TCR sequencing. SuperScript III was used to make first-strand cDNA, primed with a 2:1 mix of oligo-dT and random hexamers. A synthetic immune receptor repertoire was used to assess amplification bias, and residual bias was removed computationally. On the authors' methods: After raw reads were preprocessed to remove errors, the CDR3 was defined following IMGT conventions as running from the conserved cysteine to phenylalanine. Clonality was computed by normalizing Shannon entropy by log2 of the number of productive unique TCRs and subtracting the result from 1. Whether scalp clones were CD4 or CD8 was inferred by matching scalp TCRbeta sequences against CD4 and CD8 repertoires sorted from blood. TCRdb retrieved this table from immuneACCESS and kept in-frame rearrangements only. Not all clones are present; in checked studies, unresolved V genes account for under half, and no reason is known for the remainder. The DNA was the basis for D and trimming; V, J and clone size are from that table. The sample data list about 97,000 clones, and about 60% of these were observed just once. Roughly 17% of the sample is taken by the ten largest.

Study-wide conclusions, independent of this receptor: During tofacitinib treatment, many expanded lesional clones remained in scalp and blood, and this persistence may partly explain relapse after treatment is stopped. Because the treated cohort was small and had only one nonresponder, larger studies are needed to examine links between baseline CD8+ expansion and response. Tofacitinib significantly decreased scalp clonality and the number of expanded CD8+ clones among the top 100 scalp clones. Shared TCR sequences between patients were less evident than in mice, which may be partly attributable to HLA diversity in the patient population. Lesional scalp, especially in alopecia totalis/universalis, showed higher clonality and more expanded CD8+ clones than normal scalp, suggesting antigenic drive. Scalp TCR repertoire analysis is complicated because resident alphabeta T cells in normal human skin are also sequenced, whereas mouse skin is dominated by gammadelta T cells.

The treatment or condition label here, explained by the study, means: oral pan-JAK inhibitor, 5-10 mg twice daily. From alopecia areata patients, peripheral blood was collected along with lesional scalp punch biopsies. After PBMCs were isolated by density centrifugation and stained for CD3, CD4 and CD8, a FACSAria was used to sort CD4+ and CD8+ T cells. This clone was seen a few times. Its cognate antigen has yet to be identified. It has no much larger one-base neighbor in the sample; base qualities were not kept. This specimen was CD8+ T cells sorted from blood, taken between weeks 55 and 65, from a patient treated with tofacitinib. The chain uses TRBV10-3 and TRBJ1-5, with no reliable assignment of the D segment. The TCR comes from a human donor with alopecia areata. The nucleotide sequence reads TGTGCCATCGCGGGGTCTTCCAATCAGCCCCAGCATTTT. This yields the protein CAIAGSSNQPQHF.